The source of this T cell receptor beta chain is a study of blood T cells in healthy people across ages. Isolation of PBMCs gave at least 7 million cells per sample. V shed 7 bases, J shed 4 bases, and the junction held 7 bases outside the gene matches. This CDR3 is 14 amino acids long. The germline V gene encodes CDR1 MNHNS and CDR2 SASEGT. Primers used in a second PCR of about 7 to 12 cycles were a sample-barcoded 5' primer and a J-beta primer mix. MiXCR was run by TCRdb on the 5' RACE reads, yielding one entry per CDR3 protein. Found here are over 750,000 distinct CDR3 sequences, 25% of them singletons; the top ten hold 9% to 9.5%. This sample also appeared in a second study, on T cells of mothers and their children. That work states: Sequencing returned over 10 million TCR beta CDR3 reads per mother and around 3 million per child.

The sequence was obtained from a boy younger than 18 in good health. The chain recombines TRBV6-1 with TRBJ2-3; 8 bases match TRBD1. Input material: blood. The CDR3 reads CASTRTGMADTQYF. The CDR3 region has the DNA TGTGCCAGCACGAGGACAGGGATGGCAGATACGCAGTATTTT.